The 27 T cell receptor beta chains in this list originate from one sample, sequenced in a study of response to subunit inactivated influenza vaccine. MiXCR was run by TCRdb on the RT-PCR reads, yielding one entry per CDR3 protein. Of about 520,000 distinct CDR3 sequences listed, approximately 7.3% are singletons. Sample: PBMCs from blood, taken less than 25 months after vaccination. The origin of the receptors is a man aged 45-69 years who received an inactivated influenza vaccine.

This clonotype was counted a few times. The rearrangement links TRBV29-1 to TRBJ2-7; D ambiguous. The V and J ends lost 4 bases and 2 bases respectively, with 9 bases between them. The CDR3 runs 12 residues. Germline lookup yields CDR1 SQVTM and CDR2 ANQGSEA. The CDR3 loop reads CSVGRSPYEQYF. CDR3 sequence (DNA): TGCAGCGTTGGACGTAGCCCCTACGAGCAGTACTTC.

The sample holds a few counts of this clonotype. The V gene is TRBV5-5, the J gene TRBJ1-1; weak D call: TRBD1 (6 bases). The germline V gene has CDR1 SGHKS and CDR2 YYEKEE (reference sequence). CDR3 size: 15 residues. Trimming shortened V by 4 bases and J by 0 bases, and 13 bases separated the two germline ends. CDR3 region: CASSILAGVNTEAFF. CDR3 coding DNA: TGTGCCAGCAGCATATTAGCAGGGGTGAACACTGAAGCTTTCTTT.

There are a few counts of this clonotype. The rearrangement uses TRBV20-1 and TRBJ2-2; D is perhaps TRBD1 or TRBD2 (5 bases each). CDR1 DFQATT and CDR2 SNEGSKA come from the germline V gene (reference sequence). The CDR3 extends over 15 amino acids. Trimming removed 4 bases from V and 4 bases from J, with 16 bases in between. CDR3 protein: CSAIPGTIGTGELFF. Written as DNA, the CDR3 is TGCAGTGCTATCCCAGGGACCATAGGCACCGGGGAGCTGTTTTTT.

This clonotype appeared a few times. The chain combines TRBV7-2 with TRBJ2-7; D call uncertain. Germline V lookup: CDR1 SGHTA, CDR2 FQGNSA. The CDR3 is 13 amino acids. Trimming removed 1 base from V and 9 bases from J, with 13 bases in between. As DNA, the CDR3 is TGTGCCAGCAGCTTAGGTCCTGCGGATCGGCAGTACTTC. This translates into CASSLGPADRQYF.

The rearrangement links TRBV30 to TRBJ2-2; no definite D call. The length of the CDR3 is 13 residues. Between the trimmed V and J ends, which lost 3 bases and 2 bases, there was a span of 7 bases. The germline V gene has CDR1 GTSNPN and CDR2 SVGIG (reference sequence). CDR3 amino acids: CAWRGSNTGELFF. In DNA form, the CDR3 reads TGTGCCTGGAGGGGGTCAAACACCGGGGAGCTGTTTTTT.

In regard to this clonotype: This may arise from a read error, as a much more abundant clone is one base away. The chain joins TRBV15 to TRBJ1-1; 7 positions match TRBD1. The V and J ends lost 6 bases and 0 bases, in that order; junction bases with no gene match: 4. The CDR3 spans 14 residues. CDR1 is LNHNV and CDR2 is YYDKDF in the germline V gene (reference sequence). The CDR3 sequence: CATRSGQLNTEAFF. The CDR3 DNA follows: TGTGCCACCAGGTCGGGACAGCTGAACACTGAAGCTTTCTTT.

This clonotype turned up a few times. CDR3 residues: CASSQGSANEKLFF. The DNA of the CDR3 is TGTGCCAGCAGCCAAGGGTCGGCTAATGAAAAACTGTTTTTT. This sequence joins TRBV4-2 and TRBJ1-4; D gene unclear. Trimming pared 1 base from V and 3 bases from J, leaving 6 bases between. The CDR3 sequence is 14 residues long. CDR1 and CDR2 (germline): LGHNA, YNFKEQ.

There are many counts of this clonotype. The gene calls are TRBV7-9 and TRBJ1-1; TRBD1 matches at 7 bases. CDR1 is SEHNR and CDR2 is FQNEAQ in the germline V gene (reference sequence). V was clipped by 6 bases and J by 4 bases; unmatched bases: 8. This CDR3 spans 14 amino acids. DNA of the CDR3: TGTGCCAGCAGTCGACAGGGAGGGGGCACTGAAGCTTTCTTT. It yields the protein CASSRQGGGTEAFF.

The table lists this clonotype with many counts. This chain joins TRBV29-1 and TRBJ2-1; D remains unclear. This CDR3 contains 11 residues. V shed 4 bases and J shed 9 bases, with 10 bases lying between them. CDR1 and CDR2 from the germline V gene are SQVTM and ANQGSEA. This CDR3 reads CSVAPSIEQFF. CDR3 DNA: TGCAGCGTTGCCCCCAGCATTGAGCAGTTCTTC.

The table lists this clonotype with many counts. This sequence joins TRBV4-3 and TRBJ2-7; D uncertain. Trimming removed 0 bases from V and 2 bases from J, with 11 bases in between. The CDR3 totals 15 residues. The germline gives CDR1 LGHNA, CDR2 YSLEER. CDR3 amino acids: CASSQELSTAYEQYF. The CDR3, as DNA: TGCGCCAGCAGCCAAGAGTTGAGTACAGCCTACGAGCAGTACTTC.

This clonotype was recorded a few times. This chain connects TRBV6-2 or TRBV6-3 to TRBJ2-3, with TRBD2 matching 15 bases. Germline CDR1 reads MNHEY; CDR2 reads SVGEGT. This CDR3 is built from 16 residues. Trimming removed 6 bases from V and 7 bases from J; junction bases left unmatched: 8. CDR3 amino acids: CASSQGTSGRRNTQYF. The CDR3 nucleotides are TGTGCCAGCAGCCAAGGGACTAGCGGGAGGAGGAATACGCAGTATTTT.

The chain combines TRBV6-2 or TRBV6-3 with TRBJ2-1; 10 bases map to TRBD2. The CDR3 consists of 16 residues. From germline, CDR1 is MNHEY and CDR2 SVGEGT. V was clipped by 6 bases and J by 3 bases; unmatched bases: 8. In DNA form, the CDR3 reads TGTGCCAGCAGATCCCTTAGCGGGAGGTACTACAATGAGCAGTTCTTC. This translates into CASRSLSGRYYNEQFF.

This clonotype has ten or more counts. The chain links TRBV28 to TRBJ2-2; D is ambiguous. CDR3 length equals 12 residues. In germline, CDR1 is MDHEN, CDR2 SYDVKM. The V and J ends lost 3 bases and 9 bases respectively, with 8 bases between them. The CDR3 sequence is CASSLVSRELFF. CDR3 coding DNA: TGTGCCAGCAGTTTGGTCAGCCGGGAGCTGTTTTTT.

The chain uses TRBV9 and TRBJ2-1; 8 bases are shared with TRBD1. The CDR3 spans 15 residues. Per germline, CDR1 SGDLS and CDR2 YYNGEE. With 1 base clipped from V and 8 bases from J, the junction kept 8 bases outside the gene matches. The CDR3 loop reads CASSVSAGGLDEQFF. The CDR3 bases are TGTGCCAGCAGCGTATCCGCAGGGGGCTTGGATGAGCAGTTCTTC.

The chain uses TRBV5-1 and TRBJ2-2; 7 bases align to TRBD2. Unmatched junction bases numbered 6, after V lost 0 bases and J lost 4 bases. The CDR3 length is 16 residues. The germline V gene has CDR1 SGHRS and CDR2 YFSETQ. CDR3 bases: TGCGCCAGCAGCTTGGAGGCTAGCGGAAGCACCGGGGAGCTGTTTTTT. Translated, it gives CASSLEASGSTGELFF.

On this clonotype itself: Given a much more abundant clone one base away, this may be a read error. The V gene is TRBV10-1, the J gene TRBJ2-2, with a possible D match to TRBD1 (6 bases). This CDR3 has 14 residues. The germline V gene has CDR1 WNHNN and CDR2 SYGVQD (reference sequence). CDR3 sequence (DNA): TGCGCCCGCAGTGAGGCACAGGGAACCGGGGAGCTGTTTTTT. Encoded protein: CARSEAQGTGELFF.

This clonotype was counted only a few times. The V and J genes are TRBV7-2 and TRBJ2-6; 10 bases are shared with TRBD2. The V gene's germline CDR1 is SGHTA and CDR2 FQGNSA. Trimming took 0 bases from V and 1 from J; bases not matched to a gene: 6. CDR3 size: 19 residues. CDR3 region: CASSLAGTSVWSGANVLTF. The CDR3 DNA reads TGTGCCAGCAGCTTAGCCGGGACTAGCGTATGGTCTGGGGCCAACGTCCTGACTTTC.

This clonotype was seen at least ten times. This chain connects TRBV27 to TRBJ2-7; 8 bases are a match to TRBD1. Germline V lookup: CDR1 MNHEY, CDR2 SMNVEV (reference sequence). The CDR3 length is 14 residues. The ends lost 4 bases at V and 7 bases at J; junction bases unmatched: 9. The CDR3, as DNA: TGTGCCAGCAGTTCCACAGGGGGACGGAGGGAGCAGTACTTC. The encoded protein is CASSSTGGRREQYF.

Ten or more counts support this clonotype. This chain's CDR3 is CSARRRGPSTEQFF. The CDR3 nucleotides read TGCAGTGCTAGGCGGCGGGGGCCTTCGACTGAGCAGTTCTTC. V usage is TRBV20-1 and J usage is TRBJ2-1; tentatively, D is TRBD2 (7 bases). Germline CDR1 and CDR2: DFQATT and SNEGSKA (reference sequence). The CDR3 totals 14 residues. The germline V and J ends were trimmed by 3 bases and 9 bases, with 18 bases remaining between them.

V usage is TRBV6-2 or TRBV6-3 and J usage is TRBJ1-6, with D tentatively TRBD1 (5 bases). Germline values: CDR1 MNHEY, CDR2 SVGEGT. Trimming stripped 7 bases from V and 7 bases from J, with 17 bases between. The length of the CDR3 is 15 residues. In DNA form, the CDR3 reads TGTGCCAGCACAAGAACCCGGGACGGAAATTCACCCCTCCACTTT. Residues: CASTRTRDGNSPLHF.

The chain recombines TRBV28 with TRBJ2-4; weak D call: TRBD1 (6 bases). The V gene's germline CDR1 is MDHEN and CDR2 SYDVKM. The CDR3 contains 16 residues. Trimming left V 6 bases short and J 0 bases short, with 15 bases between. The CDR3 DNA is TGTGCCAGCAGCTTCGACAGGCAACTAGCCAAAAACATTCAGTACTTC. This sequence encodes CASSFDRQLAKNIQYF.

This clonotype was observed a handful of times. The chain links TRBV19 to TRBJ2-7; 9 bases fit TRBD1. V was clipped by 6 bases and J by 6 bases; unmatched bases: 9. CDR1 and CDR2 from the germline V gene are LNHDA and SQIVND (reference sequence). The CDR3 runs to 14 residues. The CDR3 region has the DNA TGTGCCAGTAGCGGGACAGGGATTACGTCCGAGCAGTACTTC. Its protein product is CASSGTGITSEQYF.

Of note for this clonotype: Possible read error: a much larger clone is one base away. The gene calls are TRBV5-1 and TRBJ1-3; D not certain. Looked up from germline, CDR1 is SGHRS and CDR2 is YFSETQ. This CDR3 has 16 residues. CDR3 coding DNA: TGCGCCAGCAGCCCGGATACAGATTCCTCTGGAAACACCGTATATTTT. As protein: CASSPDTDSSGNTVYF. Based on the CDR3 plus reference TRBV5-1 and TRBJ1-3, the full variable domain is KAGVTQTPRYLIKTRGQQVTLSCSPISGHRSVSWYQQTPGQGLQFLFEYFSETQRNKGNFPGRFSGRQFSNSRSEMNVSTLELGDSALYLCASSPDTDSSGNTVYFGEGSWLTVV.

This clonotype has only a few counts. J is TRBJ2-1 and V is TRBV20-1, with 7 bases identical to TRBD2. V trimming: 4 bases; J trimming: 2 bases; junction bases outside the gene matches: 8. Germline V gene data show CDR1 as DFQATT and CDR2 as SNEGSKA (reference sequence). The CDR3 is 15 amino acids. The CDR3 bases are TGCAGTGCTATCGCTCCAAGCGGGACCTACAATGAGCAGTTCTTC. Protein: CSAIAPSGTYNEQFF.

This clonotype was observed at least ten times. V usage is TRBV27 and J usage is TRBJ2-3; D possibly corresponds to TRBD1 (6 bases). Deletions cut 8 bases from V and 4 bases from J, with 13 bases between. Germline CDR1 and CDR2: MNHEY and SMNVEV (reference sequence). The CDR3 runs 13 residues. CDR3 amino acids: CASGGPPPDTQYF. The CDR3 region has the DNA TGTGCCAGCGGGGGCCCGCCGCCAGATACGCAGTATTTT.

This clonotype occurred many times. The chain links TRBV7-9 to TRBJ2-5, with 10 nucleotides matching TRBD1. This CDR3 has 14 residues. Unmatched junction bases numbered 5, after V lost 5 bases and J lost 5 bases. Per germline, CDR1 SEHNR and CDR2 FQNEAQ (reference sequence). The CDR3, as DNA: TGTGCCAGCAGCCGACAGGGGGCATGGGAGACCCAGTACTTC. This translates into CASSRQGAWETQYF.

Many counts were recorded for this clonotype. The rearrangement joins TRBV29-1 to TRBJ1-2; tentatively, D is TRBD1 (5 bases). CDR1 and CDR2 from the germline V gene are SQVTM and ANQGSEA. The V and J ends lost 7 bases and 0 bases respectively, with 9 bases between them. CDR3 length: 12 amino acids. The CDR3 is CSAGTPNYGYTF. CDR3 bases: TGCAGCGCCGGGACTCCTAACTATGGCTACACCTTC.